One and the same sample provided the 17 T cell receptor beta chains below, sequenced in a study of control samples from healthy donors and cancer patients. Using immunoSEQ multiplex PCR, the repertoire was profiled, and TCRdb retains in-frame clones only, with some absent. The sample gives approximately 100,000 clones, about 89% of which show up once; 21% is in the top ten. Input material: blood. These receptor sequences come from a man aged 25 to 40 in good health.

This chain links TRBV5-5 with TRBJ1-2; D is unclear. The CDR3 has 13 residues. Germline V gives CDR1 SGHKS, CDR2 YYEKEE (reference sequence). V was shortened by 4 bases and J by 4 bases, with 11 bases between the two germline ends. The CDR3 DNA is TGTGCCAGCAGCCTGCAATTATTCTATGGCTACACCTTC. This codes for CASSLQLFYGYTF.

V gene TRBV5-4 combines with J gene TRBJ1-2; 7 bases map to TRBD1. The J segment lost 8 bases and the V segment lost 3 bases, leaving 10 bases of the junction unmatched. The CDR3 covers 14 residues. Germline V gene lookup returns CDR1 SGHNT and CDR2 YYREEE (reference sequence). The CDR3 DNA reads TGTGCCAGCAGCTCAAACAGGGGCGAACGGGGCTACACCTTC. Protein product: CASSSNRGERGYTF.

This clone is a singleton in its sample. In DNA, the CDR3 is TGTGCCAGCAGCTTAGCATTTTACCAAGCTTTCTTT. This gives the protein CASSLAFYQAFF. The J gene is TRBJ1-1, the V gene TRBV7-2; no firm D call. Germline CDR1 SGHTA, CDR2 FQGNSA. The V and J ends lost 0 bases and 9 bases respectively, with 8 bases between them. CDR3 length: 12 residues.

This clone turned up a few times. The chain employs TRBV3-1 (or the pseudogene TRBV3-2) and TRBJ2-5; 7 nucleotides match TRBD2. The CDR3 runs 15 residues. V gave up 4 bases and J gave up 6 bases; unmatched junction bases: 11. Germline values: CDR1 LGHDT, CDR2 YNNKEL (reference sequence). CDR3 sequence reads: CASSPEVWGGQTQYF. The CDR3 nucleotides are TGTGCCAGCAGCCCAGAGGTTTGGGGGGGACAGACCCAGTACTTC.

Written as DNA, the CDR3 is TGTGCCAGTAGTATGACTCTAGCCAAAAACATTCAGTACTTC. It yields the protein CASSMTLAKNIQYF. This sequence joins TRBV19 and TRBJ2-4; D not resolved. This CDR3 region has 14 residues. Germline lookup yields CDR1 LNHDA and CDR2 SQIVND (reference sequence). V was cut by 3 bases and J by 0 bases, with 6 bases left in between.

The V gene is TRBV10-2, the J gene TRBJ2-3; D ambiguous. Per germline, CDR1 WSHSY and CDR2 SAAADI. The CDR3 extends over 14 amino acids. V was clipped by 4 bases and J by 2 bases, with 10 bases between them. This CDR3 reads CASSVTAITDTQYF. Here the CDR3 DNA reads TGCGCCAGCAGTGTTACGGCAATCACAGATACGCAGTATTTT.

The rearrangement uses TRBV6-5 and TRBJ2-5, with D hard to call. V shed 4 bases and J shed 5 bases, with 14 bases lying between them. The CDR3 is 14 residues long. Germline CDR1 and CDR2: MNHEY and SVGAGI. The chain's CDR3 is CASSSPGGGETQYF. CDR3 bases: TGTGCCAGCAGTTCCCCAGGTGGTGGGGAGACCCAGTACTTC.

The chain employs TRBV10-1 and TRBJ2-1; D unresolved. Per germline, CDR1 WNHNN and CDR2 SYGVQD (reference sequence). The CDR3 length is 14 residues. Trimming stripped 5 bases from V and 5 bases from J, with 13 bases between. CDR3 region: CASSLSLQDNEQFF. CDR3 sequence (DNA): TGCGCCAGCAGTCTAAGTCTTCAGGACAATGAGCAGTTCTTC.

The chain is built from TRBV7-9 and TRBJ2-4, with 12 nucleotides matching TRBD2. Trimming took 3 bases from V and 0 from J; bases not matched to a gene: 6. Germline CDR1 reads SEHNR; CDR2 reads FQNEAQ (reference sequence). The CDR3 is made up of 18 amino acids. The CDR3 loop is CASSLPSGGDLAKNIQYF. The CDR3 DNA is TGTGCCAGCAGCTTGCCTAGCGGGGGGGACCTAGCCAAAAACATTCAGTACTTC. The entire variable domain, with the rest obtained from reference TRBV7-9 and TRBJ2-4, is as follows: DTGVSQNPRHKITKRGQNVTFRCDPISEHNRLYWYRQTLGQGPEFLTYFQNEAQLEKSRLLSDRFSAERPKGSFSTLEIQRTEQGDSAMYLCASSLPSGGDLAKNIQYFGAGTRLSVL.

This chain links TRBV10-3 with TRBJ2-7; TRBD1 agrees at 9 bases. This CDR3 has 16 amino acids. Trimming at V came to 3 bases and at J to 1 base, leaving 7 bases not matched to a gene. Germline CDR1 ENHRY, CDR2 SYGVKD. Written as DNA, the CDR3 is TGTGCCATCAGTGACCATACAGGGGGCGCTTCCTACGAGCAGTACTTC. It encodes CAISDHTGGASYEQYF.

The chain employs TRBV19 and TRBJ1-2; maybe TRBD1 (5 bases). This CDR3 comprises 16 residues. The germline V and J ends were trimmed by 7 bases and 7 bases, with 25 bases remaining between them. Germline V gene sequence: CDR1 LNHDA, CDR2 SQIVND (reference sequence). The CDR3 protein is CASIPSGRAPRSGYTF. CDR3 sequence (DNA): TGTGCCAGTATCCCTTCCGGCAGGGCGCCTAGGAGTGGCTACACCTTC.

This clone was seen only a few times. This CDR3 is also generated by other DNA sequences in the sample. The V gene is TRBV7-9, the J gene TRBJ1-5; 8 nucleotides agree with TRBD1. Trimming at V came to 1 base and at J to 4 bases, leaving 6 bases not matched to a gene. The CDR3 totals 16 residues. CDR1 is SEHNR, CDR2 FQNEAQ, per germline (reference sequence). The CDR3 nucleotides are TGTGCCAGCAGCTTAGTATCCGGACAGGGTAATCAGCCCCAGCATTTT. Translating it yields CASSLVSGQGNQPQHF. Using reference TRBV7-9 and TRBJ1-5 for the parts outside the CDR3, the full variable domain is DTGVSQNPRHKITKRGQNVTFRCDPISEHNRLYWYRQTLGQGPEFLTYFQNEAQLEKSRLLSDRFSAERPKGSFSTLEIQRTEQGDSAMYLCASSLVSGQGNQPQHFGDGTRLSIL.

This chain links TRBV19 with TRBJ1-5, with D unresolved. Trimming shortened V by 3 bases and J by 10 bases, and 13 bases separated the two germline ends. CDR3 length equals 13 residues. The germline gives CDR1 LNHDA, CDR2 SQIVND (reference sequence). The CDR3 region has the DNA TGTGCCAGTAGTATTGCGGGGTTGGGCCCCCAGCATTTT. The encoded protein is CASSIAGLGPQHF. Combining the CDR3 with reference TRBV19 and TRBJ1-5 gives the whole variable domain DGGITQSPKYLFRKEGQNVTLSCEQNLNHDAMYWYRQDPGQGLRLIYYSQIVNDFQKGDIAEGYSVSREKKESFPLTVTSAQKNPTAFYLCASSIAGLGPQHFGDGTRLSIL.

Only one count was recorded for this clone. This chain connects TRBV19 to TRBJ2-3; the D is unclear. The CDR3 consists of 11 residues. V shed 5 bases and J shed 6 bases, with 6 bases lying between them. From germline, CDR1 is LNHDA and CDR2 SQIVND (reference sequence). The CDR3 sequence: CASSSLDTQYF. The DNA of the CDR3 is TGTGCCAGTAGTTCGCTGGATACGCAGTATTTT.

CDR3 bases: TGTGCCAGCAGCCCCGTGGGGGGGGCCTCCTACGAGCAGTACGTC. Residues: CASSPVGGASYEQYV. The rearrangement uses TRBV7-9 and TRBJ2-7; tentatively, D is TRBD2 (7 bases). The length of the CDR3 is 15 residues. Looked up from germline, CDR1 is SEHNR and CDR2 is FQNEAQ (reference sequence). V shed 5 bases and J shed 0 bases, with 14 bases lying between them.

This clone appeared a single time. This chain connects TRBV19 to TRBJ1-1; 9 bases line up with TRBD1. The CDR3 spans 14 residues. Per germline, CDR1 LNHDA and CDR2 SQIVND (reference sequence). The J segment lost 4 bases and the V segment lost 5 bases, leaving 5 bases of the junction unmatched. The CDR3 loop reads CASSPGQGSTEAFF. CDR3 DNA: TGTGCCAGTAGTCCGGGACAGGGATCCACTGAAGCTTTCTTT.

The genes are TRBV5-8 and TRBJ2-2; D is ambiguous. V lost 0 bases, J lost 4 bases, and 10 bases lay in between. This CDR3 comprises 15 residues. The germline gives CDR1 SGHTS, CDR2 YDEGEE. The CDR3 loop reads CASSLGRLSTGELFF. The CDR3 bases are TGTGCCAGCAGCTTGGGTCGGCTGTCCACCGGGGAGCTGTTTTTT. Based on the CDR3 plus reference TRBV5-8 and TRBJ2-2, the full variable domain is EAGVTQSPTHLIKTRGQQATLRCSPISGHTSVYWYQQALGLGLQFLLWYDEGEERNRGNFPPRFSGRQFPNYSSELNVNALELEDSALYLCASSLGRLSTGELFFGEGSRLTVL.